These T cell receptor beta chains were read from a single sample in a study of T-cell memory formation after mild COVID-19. TCRdb reprocessed the 5' RACE reads via MiXCR and lists one record per CDR3 protein. The repertoire consists of some 330,000 distinct CDR3 sequences, with about 21% occurring once and the leading ten covering approximately 12%. Input material: PBMCs or a T cell subset sorted from them (not recorded which). All receptors come from an adult woman who had mild COVID-19 (a few samples of this study predate the infection). Cell type and time point are not known. Each CDR3 is given with its conserved first and last residue. Fields, in order: clone size, D gene, V gene, J gene, CDR3 DNA, CDR3 protein. A D gene is named only where the DNA matches it firmly. For some rows the clone size is stated as once, few or many, or as a class when expanded; others skip it.

.	TRBD1	TRBV7-8	TRBJ1-5	TGTGCCAGCAGCAGATGGGACAGGGGGGAGCCGAATCAGCCCCAGCATTTT	CASSRWDRGEPNQPQHF
few	.	TRBV12-3/TRBV12-4	TRBJ1-5	TGTGCCAGCAGTTTAACCCGGGGCAATCAGCCCCAGCATTTT	CASSLTRGNQPQHF
few	TRBD2	TRBV5-6	TRBJ2-3	TGTGCCAGCAGCTTGGCGACTAGCGGGAACAGCACGCAGTATTTT	CASSLATSGNSTQYF
.	.	TRBV7-3	TRBJ2-7	TGTGCCAGCAGCCCCTCGGGGGGCCTCGGCGAGCAGTACTTC	CASSPSGGLGEQYF
few	.	TRBV5-1	TRBJ1-1	TGCGCCAGCAGCGTGGAGGGAGGGACGGTGAACACTGAAGCTTTCTTT	CASSVEGGTVNTEAFF
few	TRBD2	TRBV5-1	TRBJ2-2	TGCGCCACTGCGACTAGCGGGAACGTCGGGGAGCTGTTTTTT	CATATSGNVGELFF
.	TRBD1	TRBV4-1	TRBJ1-4	TGCGCCAGCAGCCAAGATAGATCAGGGGGATCGGAAAAACTGTTTTTT	CASSQDRSGGSEKLFF
few	.	TRBV25-1	TRBJ1-3	TGTGCCAGCAGTGAAAGGGCCGCGGTGGACACCATATATTTT	CASSERAAVDTIYF
.	.	TRBV9	TRBJ2-7	TGTGCCAGCAGCCCCTCGACGGGAGAGACCTACGAGCAGTACTTC	CASSPSTGETYEQYF
.	TRBD1	TRBV6-5	TRBJ1-4	TGTGCCAGCGCCGGGACAGGGAATGAAAAACTGTTTTTT	CASAGTGNEKLFF
.	.	TRBV6-6	TRBJ2-4	TGTGCCAGCAGTCCACAGGGTTTGAACATTCAGTACTTC	CASSPQGLNIQYF
.	TRBD1	TRBV14	TRBJ1-4	TGTGCCAGCAGCCAGAACCGGGGACAGAATAAGGTGTTTTTT	CASSQNRGQNKVFF
few	.	TRBV20-1	TRBJ1-4	TGCAGTGCTACCATTCTCAGGGAACTGTTTTTT	CSATILRELFF
.	TRBD1	TRBV7-2	TRBJ1-2	TGTGCCAGCAGCCGAGACAGGGCCTATGGCTACACCTTC	CASSRDRAYGYTF
.	.	TRBV20-1	TRBJ2-7	TGCAGTGCTAGAGGGACTGCCGGAGGTGGCGAGCAGTACTTC	CSARGTAGGGEQYF
many	.	TRBV27	TRBJ2-5	TGTGCCAGCAGTTTATACCTAACTAGCTCAGAGACCCAGTACTTC	CASSLYLTSSETQYF
many	.	TRBV12-3/TRBV12-4	TRBJ2-1	TGTGCCAGCACCTTCCTTCGGGGGAGAGCCTACAATGAGCAGTTCTTC	CASTFLRGRAYNEQFF
many	TRBD1	TRBV5-1	TRBJ1-2	TGCGCCAGCAGCCAAGTCGGCGGCTTCGGGGACAGCCCTAACTATGGCTACACCTTC	CASSQVGGFGDSPNYGYTF
.	TRBD2	TRBV5-5	TRBJ2-3	TGTGCCAGCAGCGTATGGGGACTAGCGGGGGGTTTTGCAGATACGCAGTATTTT	CASSVWGLAGGFADTQYF